This passage covers 31 T cell receptor beta chains from one sample sequenced in a study of blood T cell repertoires in COVID-19. Repertoires were generated with immunoSEQ multiplex PCR, while TCRdb's copy carries only in-frame clones and drops some. The profile covers over 30,000 clones, with around 85% appearing a single time and 25% to 30% taken by the ten largest. The sample was peripheral blood. The receptors shown here come from a man at least 80 years old with active or convalescent COVID-19.

The rearrangement uses TRBV7-9 and TRBJ1-2, with TRBD1 matching 11 bases. J was trimmed by 9 bases and V by 4 bases; bases with no gene match: 10. The CDR3 consists of 15 residues. The germline V gene encodes CDR1 SEHNR and CDR2 FQNEAQ (reference sequence). CDR3 sequence (DNA): TGTGCCAGCAGCTCCCCCGAGTGGGACAGGGGGAGCTACACCTTC. Translation: CASSSPEWDRGSYTF. Combining the CDR3 with reference TRBV7-9 and TRBJ1-2 gives the whole variable domain DTGVSQNPRHKITKRGQNVTFRCDPISEHNRLYWYRQTLGQGPEFLTYFQNEAQLEKSRLLSDRFSAERPKGSFSTLEIQRTEQGDSAMYLCASSSPEWDRGSYTFGSGTRLTVV.

This clone came up once. The CDR3 DNA is TGCGCCAGCAGCCAAGCAAGGACTAGCGGGAGCGAGCAGTACTTC. This translates into CASSQARTSGSEQYF. This sequence joins TRBV4-3 and TRBJ2-7; 13 bases map to TRBD2. CDR1 and CDR2 (germline): LGHNA, YSLEER. V lost 1 base and J lost 6; bases outside the gene matches: 3. There are 15 residues in the CDR3.

In this sample, this clone turned up a few times. This chain joins TRBV10-3 and TRBJ1-1, with TRBD1 matching over 7 bases. Germline-derived CDR1 and CDR2 are ENHRY and SYGVKD. The CDR3 consists of 18 residues. Trimming at V came to 0 bases and at J to 1 base, leaving 11 bases not matched to a gene. CDR3: CAISESVGTAGTNTEAFF. The CDR3, as DNA: TGTGCCATCAGTGAGTCAGTAGGGACAGCTGGTACGAACACTGAAGCTTTCTTT.

This clone was detected once. The CDR3 loop reads CASRTSGLAGSNEQFF. The CDR3 nucleotides read TGTGCCAGTAGGACGTCGGGGCTAGCGGGAAGCAATGAGCAGTTCTTC. This chain links TRBV19 with TRBJ2-1; 9 nucleotides match TRBD2. Trimming at V came to 6 bases and at J to 6 bases, leaving 12 bases not matched to a gene. CDR1 and CDR2 from the germline V gene are LNHDA and SQIVND (reference sequence). The CDR3 totals 16 residues.

V and J are TRBV18 and TRBJ2-5, with 9 bases fitting TRBD1. Germline V CDR1 and CDR2: KGHSH, LQKENI. Germline trimming cut 7 bases from V and 1 base from J; bases unmatched to any gene: 7. This CDR3 has 15 residues. CDR3 bases: TGTGCCAGCTTACCGGGACAGGGACTCCAAGAGACCCAGTACTTC. Protein product: CASLPGQGLQETQYF.

V and J are TRBV5-4 and TRBJ1-4; D is unresolved. There are 16 residues in the CDR3. Germline-derived CDR1 and CDR2 are SGHNT and YYREEE (reference sequence). The V gene lost 0 bases and the J gene lost 4 bases, with 13 bases spanning the gap. The CDR3, as DNA: TGTGCCAGCAGCTTGGGCCAACCGACGGGTAATGAAAAACTGTTTTTT. It yields the protein CASSLGQPTGNEKLFF.

The rearrangement links TRBV10-1 to TRBJ1-2, with 7 bases matching TRBD1. V lost 6 bases to trimming and J lost 6 bases; unmatched junction nucleotides: 13. From germline, CDR1 is WNHNN and CDR2 SYGVQD (reference sequence). CDR3 length: 15 amino acids. The CDR3, as DNA: TGCGCCAGCAGAAAACCGGGACAGCGTATTGATGGCTACACCTTC. It yields the protein CASRKPGQRIDGYTF.

V and J are TRBV5-8 and TRBJ1-1, with TRBD1 matching over 8 bases. The CDR3 totals 14 residues. Losses at the gene ends were 4 bases for V and 5 bases for J; bases not matched to a gene: 7. Germline V gene data show CDR1 as SGHTS and CDR2 as YDEGEE. CDR3 nucleotides: TGTGCCAGCAGCCAGGACAGGGCTCGGACTGAAGCTTTCTTT. This encodes CASSQDRARTEAFF. Variable domain in full (rest from reference TRBV5-8 and TRBJ1-1): EAGVTQSPTHLIKTRGQQATLRCSPISGHTSVYWYQQALGLGLQFLLWYDEGEERNRGNFPPRFSGRQFPNYSSELNVNALELEDSALYLCASSQDRARTEAFFGQGTRLTVV.

The J gene is TRBJ2-1, the V gene TRBV3-1 (or the pseudogene TRBV3-2); 8 bases are shared with TRBD1. CDR3 length: 15 amino acids. In germline, CDR1 is LGHDT, CDR2 YNNKEL (reference sequence). Germline trimming cut 0 bases from V and 4 bases from J; bases unmatched to any gene: 2. CDR3 DNA: TGTGCCAGCAGCCAAGAGGACAGGGAGTACAATGAGCAGTTCTTC. Translated, it gives CASSQEDREYNEQFF.

The CDR3, as DNA: TGTGCCAGCAGCGGATTAGCGGGGGGCCCCAATGAGCAGTTCTTC. It specifies CASSGLAGGPNEQFF. The chain is built from TRBV3-1 (or the pseudogene TRBV3-2) and TRBJ2-1; 10 bases are a match to TRBD2. The CDR3 length is 15 residues. CDR1 and CDR2 from the germline V gene are LGHDT and YNNKEL (reference sequence). With V trimmed by 5 bases and J by 6 bases, 7 bases remained unmatched.

This sequence joins TRBV25-1 and TRBJ1-1; D is possibly TRBD1 (5 bases). V lost 8 bases and J lost 3, with 16 bases in between. There are 14 residues in the CDR3. Per the germline V gene, CDR1 is MGHDK and CDR2 is SYGVNS. CDR3 protein: CASGRAGQDTEAFF. The CDR3 region has the DNA TGTGCCAGCGGTAGGGCAGGGCAGGACACTGAAGCTTTCTTT.

V and J are TRBV11-2 and TRBJ2-5; 11 nucleotides match TRBD1. The CDR3 runs 15 residues. The germline CDR1 and CDR2 sequences are SGHAT and FQNNGV. The junction had 7 bases not matched to a gene; V was cut back by 5 bases and J by 5 bases. CDR3 DNA sequence: TGTGCCAGCAGCCGGGACAGGGGGATGTCGGAGACCCAGTACTTC. Translating gives CASSRDRGMSETQYF.

This chain links TRBV7-2 with TRBJ2-1, with 15 bases identical to TRBD2. V was pared by 5 bases and J by 8 bases, with 10 bases of the junction left unmatched. Germline V lookup: CDR1 SGHTA, CDR2 FQGNSA. CDR3 size: 17 residues. The CDR3 sequence is CASSAQGLAGGRDEQFF. CDR3 DNA sequence: TGTGCCAGCAGCGCACAGGGACTAGCGGGGGGCAGGGATGAGCAGTTCTTC. Using reference TRBV7-2 and TRBJ2-1 for the parts outside the CDR3, the full variable domain is GAGVSQSPSNKVTEKGKDVELRCDPISGHTALYWYRQSLGQGLEFLIYFQGNSAPDKSGLPSDRFSAERTGGSVSTLTIQRTQQEDSAVYLCASSAQGLAGGRDEQFFGPGTRLTVL.

The rearrangement joins TRBV12-3 or TRBV12-4 to TRBJ1-5, with D unclear. Trimming took 7 bases from V and 0 from J, leaving 7 bases between them. CDR3 size: 13 residues. The CDR3, as DNA: TGTGCCAGCACAGACAATAGCAATCAGCCCCAGCATTTT. This translates into CASTDNSNQPQHF.

V gene TRBV18 combines with J gene TRBJ2-1; the match to TRBD2 covers 11 bases. The CDR3 loop spans 16 amino acids. In germline, CDR1 is KGHSH, CDR2 LQKENI. After removal of 2 bases from V and 6 bases from J, the junction contained 6 bases not matched to a gene. The CDR3, as DNA: TGTGCCAGCTCACCAGGCGCTAGCGGGGGGAGCAATGAGCAGTTCTTC. Protein product: CASSPGASGGSNEQFF.

The V call is TRBV5-6, the J call TRBJ2-1; D is uncertain. Trimming left V 0 bases short and J 5 bases short, with 6 bases between. CDR1 is SGHDT and CDR2 is YYEEEE in the germline V gene. The CDR3 spans 13 residues. This chain's CDR3 is CASSLGGDNEQFF. The CDR3 DNA follows: TGTGCCAGCAGCTTGGGAGGAGACAATGAGCAGTTCTTC.

This sequence joins TRBV5-1 and TRBJ2-3, with D maybe TRBD2 (5 bases). V lost 4 bases and J 2 bases, leaving 17 bases between the germline ends. This CDR3 has 16 amino acids. Per germline, CDR1 SGHRS and CDR2 YFSETQ. Written as DNA, the CDR3 is TGCGCCAGCAGCCCACTGGACTCCCTTGACACAGATACGCAGTATTTT. Translating it yields CASSPLDSLDTDTQYF.

This chain uses TRBV3-1 (or the pseudogene TRBV3-2) with TRBJ2-1; TRBD2 matches 7 bases. With V trimmed by 4 bases and J by 9 bases, 3 bases remained unmatched. The CDR3 length is 12 residues. Per the germline V gene, CDR1 is LGHDT and CDR2 is YNNKEL (reference sequence). The CDR3 nucleotides are TGTGCCAGCAGCCGTACTAGCGTTGAGCAGTTCTTC. Its protein product is CASSRTSVEQFF.

The chain employs TRBV3-1 (or the pseudogene TRBV3-2) and TRBJ2-7; TRBD2 is a possible D gene (6 bases). Trimming left V 1 base short and J 3 bases short, with 10 bases between. The CDR3 is 14 amino acids. CDR1 is LGHDT and CDR2 is YNNKEL in the germline V gene (reference sequence). The CDR3 loop reads CASSQGATSYEQYF. The CDR3 DNA sequence: TGTGCCAGCAGCCAAGGGGCGACTAGCTACGAGCAGTACTTC.

The V call is TRBV6-1, the J call TRBJ2-5; weak D call: TRBD2 (6 bases). The CDR3 runs to 19 residues. V was clipped by 2 bases and J by 2 bases, with 24 bases between them. Germline V CDR1 and CDR2: MNHNS, SASEGT. This CDR3 is CASSESIARGRGWQETQYF. The CDR3 DNA reads as TGTGCCAGCAGTGAATCCATCGCGAGAGGGCGGGGATGGCAAGAGACCCAGTACTTC.

The DNA of the CDR3 is TGTGCTAGTGGCCGGGACCCGGACAGGGGCTATCAGCCCCAGCATTTT. Translation: CASGRDPDRGYQPQHF. The V gene is TRBV12-5, the J gene TRBJ1-5, with 9 positions matching TRBD1. The CDR3 consists of 16 residues. In germline, CDR1 is LGHNT, CDR2 FRNRAP. V lost 6 bases and J lost 5; bases outside the gene matches: 11.

The genes are TRBV2 and TRBJ1-6; D is perhaps TRBD1 (5 bases). V lost 6 bases, J lost 0 bases, and 12 bases lay in between. The CDR3 consists of 16 residues. Looked up from germline, CDR1 is SNHLY and CDR2 is FYNNEI. In nucleotides, the CDR3 is TGTGCCAGCAGAAAGGGACTGAGCTCCTATAATTCACCCCTCCACTTT. It translates to CASRKGLSSYNSPLHF.

The genes are TRBV11-2 and TRBJ2-5; D is perhaps TRBD1 (6 bases). Trimming took 5 bases from V and 3 from J, leaving 16 bases between them. Germline assignment: CDR1 SGHAT and CDR2 FQNNGV. The CDR3 contains 15 residues. The CDR3 loop reads CASSPARTVEETQYF. CDR3 nucleotides: TGTGCCAGCAGCCCCGCGCGGACAGTAGAAGAGACCCAGTACTTC.

The J gene is TRBJ2-7, the V gene TRBV12-3 or TRBV12-4, with 9 bases identical to TRBD1. The CDR3 extends over 13 amino acids. V was pared by 6 bases and J by 5 bases, with 5 bases of the junction left unmatched. The CDR3 protein is CASRRTGADEQYF. The CDR3 nucleotides read TGTGCCAGCAGAAGGACAGGGGCCGACGAGCAGTACTTC.

This chain links TRBV9 with TRBJ1-4; D is uncertain. V dropped 3 bases and J dropped 6 bases, with 15 bases sitting between them. The CDR3 consists of 15 residues. CDR1 is SGDLS, CDR2 YYNGEE, per germline. Here the CDR3 reads CASSAREWVYEKLFF. CDR3 coding DNA: TGTGCCAGCAGCGCTCGGGAGTGGGTTTATGAAAAACTGTTTTTT.

The V call is TRBV15, the J call TRBJ1-5; 8 positions match TRBD1. V trimming: 2 bases; J trimming: 2 bases; junction bases outside the gene matches: 8. There are 17 residues in the CDR3. Germline loops: CDR1 LNHNV, CDR2 YYDKDF (reference sequence). In DNA, the CDR3 is TGTGCCACCAGCAGAAAAAGACAGGGGTTTGGCAATCAGCCCCAGCATTTT. Translating it yields CATSRKRQGFGNQPQHF.

The chain has TRBV5-4 and TRBJ2-5; TRBD1 might be the D (6 bases). The CDR3 is made up of 16 amino acids. Trimming took off 4 bases at V and 6 bases at J, with 22 bases between the two ends. Germline CDR1 is SGHNT and CDR2 is YYREEE (reference sequence). The CDR3 region is CASSRATGQRLQTQYF. The CDR3 bases are TGTGCCAGCAGCAGGGCGACGGGACAAAGGCTGCAGACCCAGTACTTC.

In this sample, this clone turned up a few times. The chain carries TRBV5-6 and TRBJ2-7, with TRBD2 matching 10 bases. The CDR3 is made up of 14 amino acids. V lost 8 bases to trimming and J lost 2 bases; unmatched junction nucleotides: 7. Germline V CDR1 and CDR2: SGHDT, YYEEEE. CDR3 in DNA: TGTGCCAGAGGAGGACTAGCGGTTCCCTACGAGCAGTACTTC. Translated: CARGGLAVPYEQYF.

In this sample, this clone turned up many times. The chain combines TRBV7-6 with TRBJ1-2; 8 nucleotides line up with TRBD1. After removal of 5 bases from V and 4 bases from J, the junction contained 6 bases not matched to a gene. From germline, CDR1 is SGHVS and CDR2 FNYEAQ. The CDR3 is 14 residues long. CDR3 DNA sequence: TGTGCCAGCAGCATAACCACAGGGGGCTATGGCTACACCTTC. Translating it yields CASSITTGGYGYTF.

The chain has TRBV18 and TRBJ1-2, with 10 positions matching TRBD1. The V segment lost 3 bases and the J segment 8 bases; nucleotides outside the gene matches: 3. The germline V gene has CDR1 KGHSH and CDR2 LQKENI. The CDR3 totals 13 residues. The CDR3 reads CASSPGQGSGYTF. The DNA of the CDR3 is TGTGCCAGCTCACCGGGACAGGGGTCCGGCTACACCTTC.

The CDR3 nucleotides are TGTGCCAGCACTAACAGGTACAACTACGAGCAGTACTTC. Encoded protein: CASTNRYNYEQYF. V and J are TRBV11-2 and TRBJ2-7, with D possibly matching TRBD1 (5 bases). Trimming shortened V by 7 bases and J by 3 bases, and 13 bases separated the two germline ends. The CDR3 length is 13 residues. The germline gives CDR1 SGHAT, CDR2 FQNNGV.